These 17 T cell receptor beta chains were sequenced from one sample in a study of T cell responses to AZD1222 COVID-19 vaccine. Profiling relied on immunoSEQ multiplex PCR, and the TCRdb table lists in-frame clones only, not all of them. This sample has about 140,000 clones; more than 75% occur once, and the top ten carry around 3.1%. The material was peripheral blood, obtained 28 days after the second AZD1222 dose. The receptors stem from an adult who received the AZD1222 COVID-19 vaccine.

The V and J genes are TRBV19 and TRBJ1-2; D perhaps matches TRBD1 (5 bases). This CDR3 is 13 amino acids long. Germline-derived CDR1 and CDR2 are LNHDA and SQIVND (reference sequence). Trimming took off 3 bases at V and 6 bases at J, with 11 bases between the two ends. The CDR3 bases are TGTGCCAGTAGTATTGAGGGGCCGGATGGCTACACCTTC. Its translation is CASSIEGPDGYTF.

The chain uses TRBV6-5 and TRBJ1-3; no clear D. The germline V gene has CDR1 MNHEY and CDR2 SVGAGI. Trimming removed 6 bases at V and 3 bases at J, with 6 bases between. There are 12 residues in the CDR3. The CDR3 DNA follows: TGTGCCAGCAGGGCCCTTGGAAACACCATATATTTT. This encodes CASRALGNTIYF.

The chain carries TRBV7-3 and TRBJ1-2; D may be TRBD1 (6 bases). The CDR3 extends over 13 amino acids. The V gene's germline CDR1 is SGHTA and CDR2 FQGTGA. The germline V and J ends were trimmed by 5 bases and 8 bases, with 15 bases remaining between them. The CDR3 here is CASSPVVGGGYTF. DNA of the CDR3: TGTGCCAGCAGCCCCGTTGTAGGGGGAGGCTACACCTTC.

This sequence joins TRBV28 and TRBJ1-4; D ambiguous. Trimming left V 4 bases short and J 5 bases short, with 17 bases between. This CDR3 spans 16 amino acids. The germline gives CDR1 MDHEN, CDR2 SYDVKM. Here the CDR3 DNA reads TGTGCCAGCAGTTCCCTCTTGGGCAGCCCGAATGAAAAACTGTTTTTT. It specifies CASSSLLGSPNEKLFF.

The rearrangement links TRBV11-1 to TRBJ2-2; 7 positions match TRBD1. The germline gives CDR1 SGHAT, CDR2 FQDESV (reference sequence). Unmatched junction bases numbered 3, after V lost 2 bases and J lost 3 bases. CDR3 size: 15 residues. The CDR3 is CASSLTGTDTGELFF. The CDR3, as DNA: TGTGCCAGCAGCTTAACCGGGACAGACACCGGGGAGCTGTTTTTT.

The chain joins TRBV5-1 to TRBJ2-5, with 12 nucleotides matching TRBD2. The CDR3 is 17 residues long. After removal of 5 bases from V and 0 bases from J, the junction contained 8 bases not matched to a gene. Germline CDR1 reads SGHRS; CDR2 reads YFSETQ. This CDR3 reads CASRVPLAGGYQETQYF. For the CDR3, the DNA is TGCGCCAGCAGGGTCCCTCTAGCGGGGGGGTACCAAGAGACCCAGTACTTC.

The chain recombines TRBV28 with TRBJ1-3; D is undetermined. CDR1 and CDR2 (germline): MDHEN, SYDVKM. The V end lost 4 bases, the J end lost 0 bases, and 16 bases lay between the germline ends. This CDR3 region has 17 residues. CDR3 coding DNA: TGTGCCAGCAGTTCCCCCTGGTCCAGTATCTCTGGAAACACCATATATTTT. Translation gives CASSSPWSSISGNTIYF.

This rearrangement joins TRBV28 to TRBJ2-3; no definite D call. CDR1 is MDHEN and CDR2 is SYDVKM in the germline V gene. This CDR3 has 11 residues. V was clipped by 8 bases and J by 4 bases, with 7 bases between them. CDR3 residues: CASGKADTQYF. Here the CDR3 DNA reads TGTGCCAGCGGCAAGGCAGATACGCAGTATTTT.

The chain carries TRBV5-5 and TRBJ1-1, with D hard to call. The V gene lost 0 bases and the J gene lost 10 bases, with 10 bases spanning the gap. Looked up from germline, CDR1 is SGHKS and CDR2 is YYEKEE (reference sequence). This CDR3 is 12 amino acids long. The CDR3 here is CASSLATASAFF. The CDR3 nucleotides are TGTGCCAGCAGCTTGGCCACAGCGTCAGCTTTCTTT.

In this sample, this clone turned up once. The chain links TRBV19 to TRBJ1-4; weak D call: TRBD1 (6 bases). This CDR3 comprises 17 residues. CDR1 and CDR2 from the germline V gene are LNHDA and SQIVND (reference sequence). Trimming took off 7 bases at V and 7 bases at J, with 25 bases between the two ends. CDR3 DNA sequence: TGTGCCAGTAATAGAAACCCCCAACAGGGATCAACTGAAAAACTGTTTTTT. Residues: CASNRNPQQGSTEKLFF.

This clone was found a few times. Distinct nucleotide sequences in the sample also encode this CDR3. The chain joins TRBV18 to TRBJ2-3; D is unresolved. V lost 3 bases, J lost 0 bases, and 1 base lay in between. CDR1 is KGHSH and CDR2 is LQKENI in the germline V gene. CDR3 length: 12 amino acids. The CDR3 DNA is TGTGCCAGCTCACCGAGCACAGATACGCAGTATTTT. Amino acid sequence: CASSPSTDTQYF.

The chain recombines TRBV12-3 or TRBV12-4 with TRBJ1-2, with 7 bases identical to TRBD1. The V gene end was trimmed by 6 bases and the J gene end by 7 bases; junction bases not matched to a gene: 8. The CDR3 is made up of 13 amino acids. CDR3 protein: CASRADRVRGYTF. CDR3 DNA sequence: TGTGCCAGCAGAGCCGACAGGGTGCGTGGCTACACCTTC.

The chain links TRBV18 to TRBJ1-5; no clear D gene. V was pared by 5 bases and J by 5 bases, with 10 bases between. Germline V gene sequence: CDR1 KGHSH, CDR2 LQKENI. The CDR3 contains 13 residues. The CDR3: CASSEDGDQPQHF. The CDR3 DNA reads as TGTGCCAGCTCAGAAGACGGGGATCAGCCCCAGCATTTT.

This rearrangement joins TRBV5-1 to TRBJ2-2; 7 nucleotides match TRBD1. Germline loops: CDR1 SGHRS, CDR2 YFSETQ. The CDR3 loop spans 16 amino acids. The V segment lost 4 bases and the J segment 2 bases; nucleotides outside the gene matches: 8. CDR3 coding DNA: TGCGCCAGCAGCCCCCGACCAGGGGGTAACACCGGGGAGCTGTTTTTT. Translated, it gives CASSPRPGGNTGELFF.

The chain is built from TRBV18 and TRBJ2-3, with 11 bases matching TRBD2. The CDR3 loop spans 17 amino acids. With V trimmed by 3 bases and J by 5 bases, 10 bases remained unmatched. From germline, CDR1 is KGHSH and CDR2 LQKENI. The chain's CDR3 is CASSPVAGGPAVDTQYF. In DNA form, the CDR3 reads TGTGCCAGCTCACCTGTAGCGGGAGGGCCGGCGGTAGATACGCAGTATTTT.

The V call is TRBV27, the J call TRBJ1-1, with D unresolved. The CDR3 contains 12 residues. Germline CDR1 and CDR2: MNHEY and SMNVEV (reference sequence). Between the trimmed V and J ends, which lost 4 bases and 3 bases, there was a span of 6 bases. The CDR3 sequence: CASSSSDTEAFF. CDR3 bases: TGTGCCAGCAGTTCCTCCGACACTGAAGCTTTCTTT.

This clone occurred once. The genes are TRBV7-2 and TRBJ2-5; TRBD2 matches at 7 bases. The junction had 2 bases not matched to a gene; V was cut back by 4 bases and J by 0 bases. The CDR3 contains 14 residues. The germline gives CDR1 SGHTA, CDR2 FQGNSA. CDR3 bases: TGTGCCAGCAGCTGGGGGGGGGACCAAGAGACCCAGTACTTC. Residues: CASSWGGDQETQYF.